This entry features one T cell receptor (beta chain) sequence. Its antigen is as yet unknown. The CDR3 has 14 amino acids. J lost 4 bases, V lost 5 bases, and 6 bases had no gene match. Germline CDR1 and CDR2: LNHDA and SQIVND (reference sequence). This specimen belongs to a study of shared clonotypes between healthy human individuals. Findings and limits, study-wide: Despite large depth, sorted-subset datasets appeared incompletely sequenced. Non-shared clonotypes displayed generation probabilities falling below those of clonotypes present in all four donors.

The repertoire was sequenced with immunoSEQ multiplex PCR; TCRdb's copy has only in-frame clones and lacks some. This sample carries 2 million to 2.5 million clones, around 95% of them seen once, and the ten largest clones take 0.13%. V and J are TRBV19 and TRBJ1-1; 8 bases align to TRBD1. This sequence was found in a young man in good health. Material for sequencing was naive CD4+ T cells sorted from blood. Subset described: CD45RA+ positively selected. CDR3 region: CASSLGQAATEAFF. The CDR3 nucleotides are TGTGCCAGTAGTCTGGGACAGGCGGCCACTGAAGCTTTCTTT.